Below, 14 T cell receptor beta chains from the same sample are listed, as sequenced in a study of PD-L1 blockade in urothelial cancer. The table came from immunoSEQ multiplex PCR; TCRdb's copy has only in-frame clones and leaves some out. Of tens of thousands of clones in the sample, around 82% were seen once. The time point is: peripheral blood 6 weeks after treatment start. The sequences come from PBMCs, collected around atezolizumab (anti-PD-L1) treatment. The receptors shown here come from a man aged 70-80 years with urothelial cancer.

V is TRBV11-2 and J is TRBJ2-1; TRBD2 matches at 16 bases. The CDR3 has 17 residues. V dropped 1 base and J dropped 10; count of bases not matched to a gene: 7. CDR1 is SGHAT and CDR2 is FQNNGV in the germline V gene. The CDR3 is CASSLALGLAGGYEQFF. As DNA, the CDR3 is TGTGCCAGCAGCTTAGCGCTGGGACTAGCGGGAGGGTACGAGCAGTTCTTC.

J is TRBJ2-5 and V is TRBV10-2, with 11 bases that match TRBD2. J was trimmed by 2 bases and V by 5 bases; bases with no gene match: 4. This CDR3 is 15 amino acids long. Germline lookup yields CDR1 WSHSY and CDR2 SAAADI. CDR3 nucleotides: TGCGCCAGCAGTCCGGGACTAGCGGTGCAAGAGACCCAGTACTTC. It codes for CASSPGLAVQETQYF.

In nucleotides, the CDR3 is TGCGCCAGCAGCCAAGATATGTACGGGAGGGGGTCAGATACGCAGTATTTT. It specifies CASSQDMYGRGSDTQYF. The J gene is TRBJ2-3, the V gene TRBV4-1, with 8 bases fitting TRBD2. Germline CDR1 MGHRA, CDR2 YSYEKL. Trimming cost V 0 bases and J 4 bases; bases outside gene matches: 9. The CDR3 covers 17 residues.

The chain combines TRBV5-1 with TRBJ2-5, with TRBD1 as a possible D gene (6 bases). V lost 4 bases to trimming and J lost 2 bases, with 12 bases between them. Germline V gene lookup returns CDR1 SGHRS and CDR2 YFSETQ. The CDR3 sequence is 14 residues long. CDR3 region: CASSVGRGQETQYF. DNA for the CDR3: TGCGCCAGCAGCGTGGGTAGGGGGCAAGAGACCCAGTACTTC.

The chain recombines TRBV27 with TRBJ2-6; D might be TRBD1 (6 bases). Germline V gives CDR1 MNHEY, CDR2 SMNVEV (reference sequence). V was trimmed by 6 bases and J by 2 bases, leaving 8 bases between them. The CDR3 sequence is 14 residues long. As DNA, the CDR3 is TGTGCCAGCAGCCAGGGGACTGGGGCCAACGTCCTGACTTTC. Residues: CASSQGTGANVLTF.

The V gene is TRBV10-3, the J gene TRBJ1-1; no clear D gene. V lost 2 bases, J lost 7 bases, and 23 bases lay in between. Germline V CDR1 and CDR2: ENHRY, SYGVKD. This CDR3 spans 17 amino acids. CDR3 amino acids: CAISETEGRPSAIEAFF. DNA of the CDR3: TGTGCCATCAGTGAGACCGAGGGTCGCCCCTCGGCAATTGAAGCTTTCTTT.

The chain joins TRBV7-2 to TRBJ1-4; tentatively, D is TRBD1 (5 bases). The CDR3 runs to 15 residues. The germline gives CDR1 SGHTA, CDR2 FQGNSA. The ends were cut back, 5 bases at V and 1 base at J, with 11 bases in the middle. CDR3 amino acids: CASSPPGGTNEKLFF. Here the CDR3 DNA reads TGTGCCAGCAGCCCCCCGGGGGGAACTAATGAAAAACTGTTTTTT.

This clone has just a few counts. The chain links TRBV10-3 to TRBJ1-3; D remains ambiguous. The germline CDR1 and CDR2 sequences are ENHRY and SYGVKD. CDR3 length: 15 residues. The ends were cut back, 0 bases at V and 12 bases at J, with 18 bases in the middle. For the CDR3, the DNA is TGTGCCATCAGTGAGTCAAACGGAGGCATAAGAGACATATATTTT. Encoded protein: CAISESNGGIRDIYF.

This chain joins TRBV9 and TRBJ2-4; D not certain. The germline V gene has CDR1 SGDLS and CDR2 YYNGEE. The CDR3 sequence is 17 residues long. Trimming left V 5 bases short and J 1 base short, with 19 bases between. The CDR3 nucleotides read TGTGCCAGCAGTCCCCTAGACTCGCGTTTGGCCAAAAACATTCAGTACTTC. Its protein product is CASSPLDSRLAKNIQYF.

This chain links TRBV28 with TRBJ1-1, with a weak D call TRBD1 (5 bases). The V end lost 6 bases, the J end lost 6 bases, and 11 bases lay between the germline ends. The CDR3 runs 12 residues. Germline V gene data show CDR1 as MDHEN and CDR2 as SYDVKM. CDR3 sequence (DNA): TGTGCCAGCAGCCGATACAGGCCTGAAGCTTTCTTT. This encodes CASSRYRPEAFF. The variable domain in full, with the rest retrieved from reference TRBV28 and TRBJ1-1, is DVKVTQSSRYLVKRTGEKVFLECVQDMDHENMFWYRQDPGLGLRLIYFSYDVKMKEKGDIPEGYSVSREKKERFSLILESASTNQTSMYLCASSRYRPEAFFGQGTRLTVV.

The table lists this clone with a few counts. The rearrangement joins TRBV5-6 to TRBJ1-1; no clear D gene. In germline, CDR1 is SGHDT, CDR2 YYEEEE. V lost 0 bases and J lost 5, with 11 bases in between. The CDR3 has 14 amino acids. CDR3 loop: CASSLGAGGTEAFF. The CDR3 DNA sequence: TGTGCCAGCAGCTTGGGAGCGGGTGGGACTGAAGCTTTCTTT.

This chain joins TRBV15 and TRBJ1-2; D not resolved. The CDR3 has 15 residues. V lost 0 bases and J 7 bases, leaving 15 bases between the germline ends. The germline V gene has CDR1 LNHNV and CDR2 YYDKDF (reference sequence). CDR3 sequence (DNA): TGTGCCACCAGCAGAGAGGCGGCTAAAGTGGGTGGCTACACCTTC. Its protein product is CATSREAAKVGGYTF.

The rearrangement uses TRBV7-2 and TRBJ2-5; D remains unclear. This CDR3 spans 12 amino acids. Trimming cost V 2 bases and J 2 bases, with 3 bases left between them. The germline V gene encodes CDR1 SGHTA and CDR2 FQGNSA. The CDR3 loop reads CASSLPQETQYF. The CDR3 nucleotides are TGTGCCAGCAGCTTACCTCAAGAGACCCAGTACTTC.

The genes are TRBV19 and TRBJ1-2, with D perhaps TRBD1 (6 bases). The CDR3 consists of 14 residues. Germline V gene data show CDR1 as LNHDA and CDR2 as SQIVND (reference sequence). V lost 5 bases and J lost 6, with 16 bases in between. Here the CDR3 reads CASSPRGLRDGYTF. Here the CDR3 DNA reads TGTGCCAGTAGTCCCAGGGGCTTAAGGGATGGCTACACCTTC.